This T cell receptor (beta chain) was documented in a study of T-cell reconstitution after alpha-beta-depleted transplantation in children. The germline CDR1 and CDR2 sequences are SGHTA and FQGNSA. The length of the CDR3 is 14 residues. V lost 5 bases and J lost 1, with 11 bases in between. Library preparation (for TCRbeta) was performed with unique molecular identifiers. Via MiXCR, TCRdb re-called the PCR reads, giving one row per CDR3 protein. In the table there are about 610,000 distinct CDR3 sequences, roughly a tenth of which are singletons. The sequencing used PBMCs from the stem cell graft donor, collected from the stem cell graft. The clonotype originates from a human donor who donated a stem cell graft to a child with acute myeloid leukemia. The rearrangement links TRBV7-2 to TRBJ1-1; D ambiguous. The CDR3 is CASSHPVQNTEAFF. The DNA of the CDR3 is TGTGCCAGCAGCCACCCTGTTCAGAACACTGAAGCTTTCTTT.